This T cell receptor beta chain emerged from a study of neurological immune-mediated disorders (dated by TCRdb to the late 2010s). Some background on the complete study: The study compared peripheral blood TCR-beta repertoires of HTLV-I-associated myelopathy (HAM/TSP) patients, multiple sclerosis patients and healthy controls using UMI-based sequencing. Of the approximately 66 subjects in the cohort, around 14 were HAM/TSP patients, roughly 35 were multiple sclerosis patients, and some 20 were healthy controls. The 90 to 120 TCR-beta libraries covered PBMC samples along with longitudinal samples, technical triplicates, and paired sorted CD4+ and CD8+ T-cell subsets.

Healthy controls were blood bank volunteers in Maryland, USA. For the unsorted PBMC libraries, 2 million PBMCs were stored in RNAlater at -80 degrees C until RNA extraction and were used to generate the libraries. Peripheral blood was subjected to Ficoll-Hypaque density gradient centrifugation to isolate PBMCs, which were then cryopreserved in liquid nitrogen. This clonotype occurred many times. Its cognate antigen has yet to be identified. The input lacks base qualities; no much larger clone sits a single base away. CDR1 and CDR2, looked up from the germline V gene, are SGHTS and YDEGEE. The junction shows trimming of 7 bases on V and 3 bases on J, plus 18 bases between the germline ends. The CDR3 numbers 15 residues from cysteine through phenylalanine. Here the CDR3 DNA is all that survives: 45 bases in frame from base 1. Here is what the overall study found, with its caveats: TCR clonal expansion was highest in HAM/TSP patients and lowest in MS patients, with MS patients falling below even healthy controls. No identical CDR3 amino acid sequences were shared among expanded clones across subjects, suggesting private TCR-beta repertoires in all groups.

cDNA was synthesized by template-switch 5'RACE using a primer with a 10-nucleotide random unique molecular identifier that tagged each TCR transcript. Every sequencing run covered 15-18 subjects and yielded more than 180 million TCR-beta sequences. The RNeasy kit was used to extract total RNA. The KAPA Real-time Library Amplification kit was used to amplify TCR-beta VDJ regions with primers for the TCR constant region and the 5'RACE anchor. A first PCR added sample indexes and Illumina adaptors, and a second PCR then raised library yield. The roughly 650 bp TCR product was size-selected on a 2% E-gel SizeSelection system after Ampure bead purification. Library quality was checked on a Bioanalyzer, concentration was measured with Qubit, and libraries were quantified with the Kapa Library Quantification kit before pooling. Paired-end 2 x 150 bp sequencing of the libraries was performed on an Illumina HiSeq 2500. To increase sequence diversity, about 25-31% phiX was spiked into each library pool. As for how the authors treated the data: Quality-filtered reads were processed with the UMI-based MiGEC pipeline, and over 90% of raw TCR sequences were removed by the MiGEC pipeline during error correction. IMGT germline references were used for alignment of VDJ genes, and clonotypes were defined by a unique CDR3 amino acid sequence together with V-J genes. VDJtools evaluated clonal expansion, Shannon diversity and CDR3 relatedness (CalcPairwiseDistances, ClusterSamples); CLCbio workbench built phylogenetic trees. A clone was classed as expanded if it had 8 or more unique UMIs, a cutoff based on coefficient-of-variation modelling across technical triplicates. The public reads were quality trimmed at Q25 with fastp and then assembled into clones with MiXCR by TCRdb, keeping productive beta chains. Duplicate CDR3 protein sequences are folded into a single record with the most common DNA and genes. The V and J calls follow TCRdb's processing rather than the paper's. The sample table holds more than 70,000 distinct CDR3 sequences, of which 15% to 20% were seen once. The ten largest account for 15% of the sample.

The chain links TRBV5-8 with TRBJ2-3, with TRBD2 as a weak D call on 5 bases. Sequencing was carried out using PBMCs. This receptor was obtained from a woman aged 40 to 49 in good health. The nucleotide sequence is given as TGTGCCAGCCCCGCGGGTGCATTTGGGACAGATACGCAGTATTTT. This translates into CASPAGAFGTDTQYF.